The 25 T cell receptor beta chains below were found in one sample sequenced in a study of shared T cell receptors in the human thymus. Measured with immunoSEQ multiplex PCR; TCRdb has only the in-frame clones, and not every one. Of about 400,000 clones in the sample, 85% to 95% were seen once. Material for sequencing was thymocytes. These receptors were taken from a human donor.

This clone was counted a single time. The V and J genes are TRBV10-1 and TRBJ1-5; TRBD1 aligns across 8 bases. This CDR3 is built from 19 residues. With V trimmed by 0 bases and J by 0 bases, 10 bases remained unmatched. CDR1 is WNHNN and CDR2 is SYGVQD in the germline V gene (reference sequence). The chain's CDR3 is CASSESQGAHVYSNQPQHF. For the CDR3, the DNA is TGCGCCAGCAGTGAGTCCCAGGGGGCCCATGTTTATAGCAATCAGCCCCAGCATTTT.

The chain is built from TRBV7-9 and TRBJ1-1, with D unclear. Per the germline V gene, CDR1 is SEHNR and CDR2 is FQNEAQ (reference sequence). V was clipped by 5 bases and J by 2 bases, with 18 bases between them. The CDR3 length is 16 residues. CDR3 nucleotide sequence: TGTGCCAGCAGCCCCACCTCCGACGGGTTAAACACTGAAGCTTTCTTT. It codes for CASSPTSDGLNTEAFF.

The V and J genes are TRBV6-6 and TRBJ2-7, with TRBD1 matching over 9 bases. This CDR3 spans 14 amino acids. Trimming removed 9 bases from V and 5 bases from J; junction bases left unmatched: 11. From germline, CDR1 is MNHNY and CDR2 SVGAGI (reference sequence). DNA of the CDR3: TGTGCCAGTCTAAAACGACAGGGGGTCAACGAGCAGTACTTC. Amino acids: CASLKRQGVNEQYF.

The chain uses TRBV20-1 and TRBJ2-3; D is undetermined. V lost 2 bases and J 10 bases, leaving 10 bases between the germline ends. The CDR3 consists of 11 residues. The germline V gene encodes CDR1 DFQATT and CDR2 SNEGSKA (reference sequence). The CDR3 is CSARLPSPQYF. In DNA form, the CDR3 reads TGCAGTGCTAGATTGCCGTCCCCGCAGTATTTT.

The V gene is TRBV27, the J gene TRBJ2-1, with 7 bases aligning to TRBD2. The CDR3 is made up of 15 amino acids. J lost 1 base, V lost 5 bases, and 5 bases had no gene match. The germline CDR1 and CDR2 sequences are MNHEY and SMNVEV (reference sequence). This CDR3 reads CASSRPSGSYNEQFF. DNA of the CDR3: TGTGCCAGCAGTCGCCCTAGCGGTTCCTACAATGAGCAGTTCTTC.

The table lists this clone with a count of one. The chain uses TRBV9 and TRBJ2-7, with D perhaps assigned TRBD1 or TRBD2 (5 bases each). The CDR3 is 17 residues long. Germline V gene lookup returns CDR1 SGDLS and CDR2 YYNGEE. V was trimmed by 3 bases and J by 0 bases, leaving 19 bases between them. The CDR3 here is CASSARPGTDSSYEQYF. CDR3 DNA sequence: TGTGCCAGCAGCGCCCGCCCGGGGACGGATAGCTCCTACGAGCAGTACTTC.

This chain connects TRBV15 to TRBJ1-2; D may be TRBD1 (6 bases). Trimming cost V 5 bases and J 7 bases, with 20 bases left between them. Germline lookup yields CDR1 LNHNV and CDR2 YYDKDF (reference sequence). The CDR3 is made up of 15 amino acids. This CDR3 reads CATSFSTQGLRGYTF. DNA for the CDR3: TGTGCCACCAGCTTCTCCACACAGGGTCTGCGTGGCTACACCTTC.

This chain connects TRBV2 to TRBJ1-5, with a weak D call TRBD1 (5 bases). This CDR3 is 14 amino acids long. Trimming cost V 7 bases and J 0 bases, with 10 bases left between them. Germline V lookup: CDR1 SNHLY, CDR2 FYNNEI. CDR3 coding DNA: TGTGCCAGCAATGGGACTAATAGCAATCAGCCCCAGCATTTT. Its protein product is CASNGTNSNQPQHF. Using reference TRBV2 and TRBJ1-5 for the parts outside the CDR3, the full variable domain is EPEVTQTPSHQVTQMGQEVILRCVPISNHLYFYWYRQILGQKVEFLVSFYNNEISEKSEIFDDQFSVERPDGSNFTLKIRSTKLEDSAMYFCASNGTNSNQPQHFGDGTRLSIL.

This sequence joins TRBV7-2 and TRBJ2-1; the D gene is possibly TRBD1 (5 bases). CDR1 is SGHTA and CDR2 is FQGNSA in the germline V gene. The CDR3 is made up of 19 amino acids. V lost 5 bases and J 7 bases, leaving 30 bases between the germline ends. CDR3 coding DNA: TGTGCCAGCAGCCTCCCCCAAGGGCCCCAGGGTTTAATGGGTAATGAGCAGTTCTTC. Protein sequence: CASSLPQGPQGLMGNEQFF.

This clone is a singleton in its sample. V gene TRBV28 combines with J gene TRBJ2-7; 9 bases map to TRBD2. This CDR3 has 14 residues. Germline loops: CDR1 MDHEN, CDR2 SYDVKM. Losses at the gene ends were 7 bases for V and 4 bases for J; bases not matched to a gene: 8. CDR3 sequence (DNA): TGTGCCAGCAACCTTAGCGGGAGTGATTACGAGCAGTACTTC. This translates into CASNLSGSDYEQYF.

The rearrangement uses TRBV27 and TRBJ2-3; 13 bases are shared with TRBD2. The CDR3 loop spans 14 amino acids. Germline lookup yields CDR1 MNHEY and CDR2 SMNVEV (reference sequence). Trimming took 6 bases from V and 5 from J; bases not matched to a gene: 2. The CDR3 sequence is CASRTSGRKDTQYF. CDR3 bases: TGTGCCAGCAGGACTAGCGGGAGGAAAGATACGCAGTATTTT.

The chain couples TRBV28 to TRBJ1-3; 12 bases agree with TRBD1. There are 21 residues in the CDR3. V was clipped by 4 bases and J by 3 bases; unmatched bases: 19. The germline CDR1 and CDR2 sequences are MDHEN and SYDVKM. DNA of the CDR3: TGTGCCAGCAGTTCCTCCAACCGGGACAGGGGGCGCATCCCGGTTGGAAACACCATATATTTT. Translating it yields CASSSSNRDRGRIPVGNTIYF.

CDR3 protein: CASRDHRGYLAKNIQYF. For the CDR3, the DNA is TGTGCCAGCAGGGACCACAGGGGTTATCTAGCCAAAAACATTCAGTACTTC. The chain has TRBV28 and TRBJ2-4; TRBD1 aligns across 7 bases. After removal of 6 bases from V and 0 bases from J, the junction contained 11 bases not matched to a gene. CDR1 and CDR2 (germline): MDHEN, SYDVKM. The CDR3 is 17 amino acids.

The chain couples TRBV28 to TRBJ1-4; D is unresolved. Trimming stripped 6 bases from V and 0 bases from J, with 11 bases between. Germline V gene data show CDR1 as MDHEN and CDR2 as SYDVKM. The CDR3 is made up of 15 amino acids. The CDR3 protein is CASRTGRPTNEKLFF. The CDR3 region has the DNA TGTGCCAGCAGGACCGGGAGACCAACTAATGAAAAACTGTTTTTT.

CDR3 nucleotides: TGTGCCAGCAGCCCTTTGGGGGTCACCGGGGAGCTGTTTTTT. Amino acids: CASSPLGVTGELFF. The chain couples TRBV7-2 to TRBJ2-2; the D call may be TRBD1 or TRBD2 (5 bases each). The CDR3 is made up of 14 amino acids. Trimming cost V 5 bases and J 4 bases, with 11 bases left between them. Germline V lookup: CDR1 SGHTA, CDR2 FQGNSA.

Points on this clone: The same CDR3 arises from other DNA sequences in this sample as well. The rearrangement joins TRBV29-1 to TRBJ1-2; D unresolved. CDR3 length equals 13 residues. Germline V gives CDR1 SQVTM, CDR2 ANQGSEA. Trimming took off 1 base at V and 2 bases at J, with 8 bases between the two ends. The CDR3 region is CSVEGTVNYGYTF. The CDR3 DNA reads TGCAGCGTTGAAGGGACGGTGAACTATGGCTACACCTTC.

The chain uses TRBV28 and TRBJ1-5; D is unclear. This CDR3 spans 14 amino acids. V was shortened by 3 bases and J by 3 bases, with 9 bases between the two germline ends. The germline V gene encodes CDR1 MDHEN and CDR2 SYDVKM. CDR3 in amino acids: CASSLWGPNQPQHF. CDR3 in DNA: TGTGCCAGCAGTTTGTGGGGTCCCAATCAGCCCCAGCATTTT.

V gene TRBV25-1 combines with J gene TRBJ2-3; D remains unclear. The CDR3 consists of 10 residues. Trimming pared 4 bases from V and 4 bases from J, leaving 0 bases between. Germline V CDR1 and CDR2: MGHDK, SYGVNS. The CDR3 bases are TGTGCCAGCAGTGCAGATACGCAGTATTTT. It specifies CASSADTQYF.

This sequence joins TRBV6-6 and TRBJ2-7; 9 nucleotides line up with TRBD1. This CDR3 has 16 amino acids. With V trimmed by 4 bases and J by 1 base, 8 bases remained unmatched. Germline CDR1 MNHNY, CDR2 SVGAGI (reference sequence). The CDR3 coding sequence is TGTGCCAGCAGTTGCCGGGACAGGGACTTTTCCTACGAGCAGTACTTC. This sequence encodes CASSCRDRDFSYEQYF.

V usage is TRBV28 and J usage is TRBJ1-1; maybe TRBD1 (6 bases). This CDR3 has 15 amino acids. V shed 5 bases and J shed 3 bases, with 16 bases lying between them. Germline loops: CDR1 MDHEN, CDR2 SYDVKM. In DNA form, the CDR3 reads TGTGCCAGCAGTAGGGCCCTACAGGGCCACACTGAAGCTTTCTTT. It codes for CASSRALQGHTEAFF.

The chain recombines TRBV6-5 with TRBJ2-1; D gene uncertain. The length of the CDR3 is 15 residues. The V end lost 7 bases, the J end lost 0 bases, and 13 bases lay between the germline ends. Germline V gene lookup returns CDR1 MNHEY and CDR2 SVGAGI. In DNA, the CDR3 is TGTGCCAGCACCCAAGGCAGTGGCTCCTACAATGAGCAGTTCTTC. It translates to CASTQGSGSYNEQFF.

This chain uses TRBV4-2 with TRBJ2-7, with 8 positions matching TRBD2. The CDR3 loop spans 16 amino acids. J lost 2 bases, V lost 4 bases, and 10 bases had no gene match. Per germline, CDR1 LGHNA and CDR2 YNFKEQ. DNA of the CDR3: TGTGCCAGCAGCCCACCGCCGGGACTAGGGACCTACGAGCAGTACTTC. Protein: CASSPPPGLGTYEQYF.

The chain uses TRBV6-1 and TRBJ1-5; D possibly corresponds to TRBD1 (5 bases). Germline CDR1 MNHNS, CDR2 SASEGT. Between the trimmed V and J ends, which lost 4 bases and 8 bases, there was a span of 15 bases. This CDR3 contains 14 residues. The CDR3 protein is CASSVRGTIKPQHF. The CDR3 region has the DNA TGTGCCAGCAGTGTAAGGGGAACCATTAAGCCCCAGCATTTT.

This CDR3 reads CASSQSRDRVNQPQHF. CDR3 nucleotides: TGTGCCAGCAGCCAGTCCCGGGACAGGGTCAATCAGCCCCAGCATTTT. The genes are TRBV7-8 and TRBJ1-5, with TRBD1 identical over 9 bases. CDR1 and CDR2 from the germline V gene are SGHVS and FQNEAQ. The CDR3 sequence is 16 residues long. J lost 3 bases, V lost 5 bases, and 8 bases had no gene match.

This chain uses TRBV2 with TRBJ1-2, with 9 bases lining up with TRBD1. The CDR3 extends over 14 amino acids. The V and J ends lost 6 bases and 3 bases, in that order; junction bases with no gene match: 5. Germline assignment: CDR1 SNHLY and CDR2 FYNNEI. CDR3 sequence: CASRGTGRYYGYTF. CDR3 DNA sequence: TGTGCCAGCAGAGGGACAGGGCGCTACTATGGCTACACCTTC. Full variable domain (rest looked up from reference TRBV2 and TRBJ1-2): EPEVTQTPSHQVTQMGQEVILRCVPISNHLYFYWYRQILGQKVEFLVSFYNNEISEKSEIFDDQFSVERPDGSNFTLKIRSTKLEDSAMYFCASRGTGRYYGYTFGSGTRLTVV.